This T cell receptor beta chain was identified in a study of OX40 agonist ivuxolimab in advanced cancers. Whole-study results and caveats: Antigen specificity of clonally expanded peripheral T cells was not established. Relative to CD4+ cells, CD8+ T cells on average had more expanded clones.

The assay was immunoSEQ multiplex PCR, and TCRdb's table has in-frame clones only and misses some. The data contain roughly 48,000 clones, around nine tenths of them singletons. Comment on this clone: Its antigen remains unidentified.

Trimming stripped 1 base from V and 3 bases from J, with 10 bases between. CDR3 length: 15 amino acids. In germline, CDR1 is SGHTA, CDR2 FQGTGA. The TCR comes from an adult with an advanced solid tumor such as melanoma, head and neck, liver or kidney cancer. This sample comprised CD4+ or CD8+ T cells sorted from blood, obtained in a trial of the OX40 agonist ivuxolimab. This chain links TRBV7-3 with TRBJ1-3; D may be TRBD1 (5 bases). The CDR3 spells CASSLMGGVGNTIYF. The CDR3 nucleotides are TGTGCCAGCAGCTTAATGGGGGGTGTTGGAAACACCATATATTTT.